Each of the 18 T cell receptor beta chains below was sequenced from the same sample in a study of blood T cell repertoires in COVID-19 (dated by TCRdb to 2018 to 2020). Library method: the immunoSEQ multiplex PCR assay. Entries here come from immuneACCESS through TCRdb and include only in-frame sequences with V and J called. Some clones fail to appear in such tables; in the studies checked, an unresolved V gene covers under half of the shortfall, and the cause of the remainder is unknown. This sample is represented by some 300,000 clones; 70% to 90% of them were singletons. Of the sample, around a tenth is held by the ten largest clones. The source material was PBMCs or T cells enriched from blood (not recorded which). These receptors were obtained from a woman aged 40 to 49 who had recovered from COVID-19.

V is TRBV5-1 and J is TRBJ2-3; 14 positions match TRBD2. The CDR3 contains 17 residues. The V and J ends lost 0 bases and 4 bases, in that order; junction bases with no gene match: 4. CDR1 is SGHRS and CDR2 is YFSETQ in the germline V gene. The CDR3 nucleotides read TGCGCCAGCAGCTTGGAGGGGACTAGCGGGAGCGCAGATACGCAGTATTTT. Translated: CASSLEGTSGSADTQYF.

The V and J genes are TRBV27 and TRBJ2-1; D may be TRBD1 (6 bases). The germline V and J ends were trimmed by 5 bases and 5 bases, with 16 bases remaining between them. The germline gives CDR1 MNHEY, CDR2 SMNVEV (reference sequence). The CDR3 covers 15 residues. The CDR3 loop reads CASSGRDTKDNEQFF. The CDR3 DNA is TGTGCCAGCAGTGGCCGGGACACAAAGGACAATGAGCAGTTCTTC.

The CDR3 sequence: CASSFRKAGGPRDYEQYF. In DNA, the CDR3 is TGTGCCAGCAGCTTTCGGAAAGCGGGAGGGCCTAGGGACTACGAGCAGTACTTC. The rearrangement links TRBV5-4 to TRBJ2-7, with 10 bases aligning to TRBD2. This CDR3 contains 18 residues. CDR1 is SGHNT and CDR2 is YYREEE in the germline V gene (reference sequence). Trimming at V came to 2 bases and at J to 3 bases, leaving 14 bases not matched to a gene. Filled out from reference TRBV5-4 and TRBJ2-7, the complete variable domain reads ETGVTQSPTHLIKTRGQQVTLRCSSQSGHNTVSWYQQALGQGPQFIFQYYREEENGRGNFPPRFSGLQFPNYSSELNVNALELDDSALYLCASSFRKAGGPRDYEQYFGPGTRLTVT.

The chain carries TRBV27 and TRBJ1-6, with TRBD1 matching 7 bases. This CDR3 region has 14 residues. V was pared by 4 bases and J by 12 bases, with 9 bases of the junction left unmatched. Germline V gives CDR1 MNHEY, CDR2 SMNVEV (reference sequence). CDR3 nucleotides: TGTGCCAGCAGTTCCAGGGGGAGAGGCCTACCCCTCCACTTT. Translated: CASSSRGRGLPLHF.

V usage is TRBV10-3 and J usage is TRBJ1-2; D gene ambiguous. Germline CDR1 ENHRY, CDR2 SYGVKD. Trimming stripped 5 bases from V and 8 bases from J, with 15 bases between. The CDR3 sequence is 13 residues long. The CDR3 loop is CAISSTDPGGYTF. Written as DNA, the CDR3 is TGTGCCATCAGTTCAACGGACCCGGGGGGCTACACCTTC.

The chain recombines TRBV6-2 or TRBV6-3 with TRBJ2-5; 8 bases are a match to TRBD1. The V segment lost 0 bases and the J segment 0 bases; nucleotides outside the gene matches: 3. The CDR3 covers 16 residues. Looked up from germline, CDR1 is MNHEY and CDR2 is SVGEGT. The CDR3 nucleotides are TGTGCCAGCAGTTACTCCGGGGACAGGTACCAAGAGACCCAGTACTTC. Residues: CASSYSGDRYQETQYF.

This sequence joins TRBV9 and TRBJ2-3; D is possibly TRBD2 (5 bases). This CDR3 region has 15 residues. The germline CDR1 and CDR2 sequences are SGDLS and YYNGEE. V was clipped by 0 bases and J by 1 base, with 9 bases between them. In DNA form, the CDR3 reads TGTGCCAGCAGCGTAGCGGGGAGCCGCACAGATACGCAGTATTTT. It encodes CASSVAGSRTDTQYF.

This chain joins TRBV28 and TRBJ1-4, with a weak D call TRBD1 (6 bases). The germline V gene encodes CDR1 MDHEN and CDR2 SYDVKM. The CDR3 length is 15 residues. V lost 6 bases, J lost 7 bases, and 18 bases lay in between. CDR3 in amino acids: CASREPQGGGEKLFF. The CDR3 region has the DNA TGTGCCAGCAGGGAACCACAGGGAGGGGGTGAAAAACTGTTTTTT. The entire variable domain, with the rest obtained from reference TRBV28 and TRBJ1-4, is as follows: DVKVTQSSRYLVKRTGEKVFLECVQDMDHENMFWYRQDPGLGLRLIYFSYDVKMKEKGDIPEGYSVSREKKERFSLILESASTNQTSMYLCASREPQGGGEKLFFGSGTQLSVL.

J is TRBJ2-7 and V is TRBV4-1; TRBD2 matches at 11 bases. The V gene end was trimmed by 2 bases and the J gene end by 2 bases; junction bases not matched to a gene: 2. This CDR3 comprises 15 residues. Looked up from germline, CDR1 is MGHRA and CDR2 is YSYEKL. The CDR3 nucleotides are TGCGCCAGCAGCCAAATGACTAGCGGGGCCTACGAGCAGTACTTC. This sequence encodes CASSQMTSGAYEQYF.

The chain joins TRBV7-2 to TRBJ2-1; 9 nucleotides match TRBD2. The CDR3 covers 12 residues. V lost 5 bases and J lost 13; bases outside the gene matches: 6. Germline CDR1 SGHTA, CDR2 FQGNSA. The CDR3 spells CASSAGTSLQFF. CDR3 DNA sequence: TGTGCCAGCAGCGCCGGGACTAGCCTTCAGTTCTTC.

The J gene is TRBJ1-1, the V gene TRBV19, with a possible D match to TRBD1 (5 bases). This CDR3 contains 17 residues. V was shortened by 0 bases and J by 1 base, with 15 bases between the two germline ends. Germline V gives CDR1 LNHDA, CDR2 SQIVND (reference sequence). The CDR3 reads CASSIDGQGFGNTEAFF. The CDR3 DNA reads as TGTGCCAGTAGTATAGATGGCCAGGGCTTCGGGAACACTGAAGCTTTCTTT.

The chain links TRBV9 to TRBJ2-2; 10 bases align to TRBD1. Germline-derived CDR1 and CDR2 are SGDLS and YYNGEE. J lost 3 bases, V lost 3 bases, and 5 bases had no gene match. The CDR3 sequence is 16 residues long. The CDR3 DNA is TGTGCCAGCAGCGCCTGGACAGGGGGTGACACCGGGGAGCTGTTTTTT. It encodes CASSAWTGGDTGELFF. The full variable domain, completed using reference TRBV9 and TRBJ2-2, is DSGVTQTPKHLITATGQRVTLRCSPRSGDLSVYWYQQSLDQGLQFLIQYYNGEERAKGNILERFSAQQFPDLHSELNLSSLELGDSALYFCASSAWTGGDTGELFFGEGSRLTVL.

This chain connects TRBV30 to TRBJ1-2; D uncertain. The CDR3 sequence is 11 residues long. Germline assignment: CDR1 GTSNPN and CDR2 SVGIG (reference sequence). V lost 1 base to trimming and J lost 8 bases, with 8 bases between them. This CDR3 is CAWSEDLGYTF. CDR3 DNA: TGTGCCTGGAGTGAGGACTTGGGCTACACCTTC. The full variable domain, with the rest looked up from reference TRBV30 and TRBJ1-2, is SQTIHQWPATLVQPVGSPLSLECTVEGTSNPNLYWYRQAAGRGLQLLFYSVGIGQISSEVPQNLSASRPQDRQFILSSKKLLLSDSGFYLCAWSEDLGYTFGSGTRLTVV.

The chain carries TRBV11-3 and TRBJ2-7; 8 nucleotides line up with TRBD2. Germline CDR1 SGHNT, CDR2 YENEEA. CDR3 length equals 13 residues. The junction had 4 bases not matched to a gene; V was cut back by 4 bases and J by 5 bases. CDR3 DNA sequence: TGTGCCAGCAGCTCCGGGACTAGAAACGAGCAGTACTTC. It yields the protein CASSSGTRNEQYF.

The chain recombines TRBV11-3 with TRBJ1-1; the D gene is possibly TRBD1 (6 bases). Germline V CDR1 and CDR2: SGHNT, YENEEA. V was pared by 6 bases and J by 0 bases, with 8 bases between. This CDR3 has 13 amino acids. CDR3 sequence: CASRGGLNTEAFF. The CDR3 coding sequence is TGTGCCAGCAGGGGGGGGCTGAACACTGAAGCTTTCTTT.

The chain employs TRBV19 and TRBJ1-2; 7 positions match TRBD1. Germline V gene data show CDR1 as LNHDA and CDR2 as SQIVND (reference sequence). The CDR3 contains 14 residues. V shed 4 bases and J 3 bases; nucleotides not matched to a gene: 5. Here the CDR3 DNA reads TGTGCCAGTAGTACAGACAGGGAAGACTATGGCTACACCTTC. Protein: CASSTDREDYGYTF.

V is TRBV15 and J is TRBJ2-3, with TRBD2 matching over 8 bases. Germline V lookup: CDR1 LNHNV, CDR2 YYDKDF (reference sequence). CDR3 length equals 14 residues. V trimming: 6 bases; J trimming: 6 bases; junction bases outside the gene matches: 8. CDR3 protein: CATSNGGAGDTQYF. In DNA, the CDR3 is TGTGCCACCAGTAACGGGGGGGCCGGGGATACGCAGTATTTT.

This rearrangement joins TRBV18 to TRBJ2-3; 11 positions match TRBD1. V trimming: 4 bases; J trimming: 5 bases; junction bases outside the gene matches: 5. The CDR3 is 15 amino acids. Germline V CDR1 and CDR2: KGHSH, LQKENI. The DNA of the CDR3 is TGTGCCAGCTCACTAGGACAGGGGGCTGGAGATACGCAGTATTTT. Its protein product is CASSLGQGAGDTQYF.